This section outlines one T cell receptor beta chain sequence together with its context. What it binds is not known. The record originates from a study of T cells after posttransplantation cyclophosphamide. Study observations and caveats: Recipient CMV seropositivity and CMV reactivation strongly tracked TRB clonality. Tissue-infiltrating T cells from skin or gut overlapped little with blood T cells. Donor CD8+ memory clones often dominated recipient blood repertoires at later times.

The table came from immunoSEQ multiplex PCR; TCRdb's copy has only in-frame clones and leaves some out. The sample yields some 66,000 clones, 93% seen once. This related bone marrow graft donor gave peripheral blood on the day of marrow donation. Looked up from germline, CDR1 is SGHTA and CDR2 is FQGTGA. With 5 bases clipped from V and 3 bases from J, the junction kept 11 bases outside the gene matches. The CDR3 is made up of 17 amino acids. The receptor comes from a woman in her 30s in good health and a related stem cell transplant donor. V usage is TRBV7-3 and J usage is TRBJ1-2; 11 bases agree with TRBD1. Sequencing was done on a sample of PBMCs. The CDR3 is CASSPGTGGLADYGYTF. Written as DNA, the CDR3 is TGTGCCAGCAGCCCCGGGACAGGGGGTCTCGCTGACTATGGCTACACCTTC.